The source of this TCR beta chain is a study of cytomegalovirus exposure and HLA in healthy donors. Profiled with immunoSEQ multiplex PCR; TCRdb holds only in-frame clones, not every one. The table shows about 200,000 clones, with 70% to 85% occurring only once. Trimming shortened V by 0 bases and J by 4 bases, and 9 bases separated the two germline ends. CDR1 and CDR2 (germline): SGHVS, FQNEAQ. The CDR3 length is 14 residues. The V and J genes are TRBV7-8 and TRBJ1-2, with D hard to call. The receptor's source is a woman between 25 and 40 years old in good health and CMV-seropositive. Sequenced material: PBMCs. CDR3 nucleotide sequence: TGTGCCAGCAGCTTAGCCGGGAGAATCTATGGCTACACCTTC. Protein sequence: CASSLAGRIYGYTF.